This TCR beta chain is from a study of shared clonotypes between healthy human individuals. This CDR3 spans 15 amino acids. Trimming shortened V by 4 bases and J by 5 bases, and 16 bases separated the two germline ends. CDR1 is SGDLS and CDR2 is YYNGEE in the germline V gene. Clones were sequenced by immunoSEQ multiplex PCR, and TCRdb holds only the in-frame ones, with some missing. The profile shows more than 400,000 clones, more than 65% of them singletons. This clonotype originated in a woman aged 40-49 years in good health. Some clones in this sample may be carry-over from other donors' samples. Specimen: PBMCs. The V and J genes are TRBV9 and TRBJ1-3; D is unclear. DNA of the CDR3: TGTGCCAGCAGCCCCGCCCAGGAGAGGAGAAACACCATATATTTT. It yields the protein CASSPAQERRNTIYF.